The source of this TCR beta chain is a study of cytotoxic CD8 clonotypes in ibrutinib-treated CLL. Points from the study as a whole: Baseline clonality, higher than in age-matched healthy donors, tracked circulating CD8+ T-cell counts. A rise in clonality was seen at ibrutinib response, and a fall back toward baseline was seen at progression. Sustained-remission patients were sampled at one set of times and progressing patients at different ones.

Germline loops: CDR1 SGHVS, CDR2 FNYEAQ. This CDR3 spans 15 amino acids. Trimming removed 2 bases from V and 7 bases from J; junction bases left unmatched: 5. The method was immunoSEQ multiplex PCR; TCRdb's version includes in-frame clones alone and lacks a portion of them. Of about 97,000 clones detected, 60% to 80% appear once; the ten largest clones hold 20% to 25%. A word on this clone: As yet, its antigen is unknown.

The J gene is TRBJ2-1, the V gene TRBV7-6, with 10 bases that match TRBD2. The sequence was collected from a human donor with chronic lymphocytic leukemia. The material was PBMCs, obtained after 24 months of ibrutinib treatment. CDR3 coding DNA: TGTGCCAGCAGCTTAAGAGCGGGAGGGTTGAATGAGCAGTTCTTC. Translating gives CASSLRAGGLNEQFF.